The 29 T cell receptor beta chains presented below share a single source sample, sequenced in a study of Ad26.COV2.S vaccination and SARS-CoV-2 variants. Stated treatment: around 19 received Ad26.COV2.S at low or high dose, single or two shots; about 5 received placebo; per-sample allocation not given. Material that was analyzed had been drawn on day 63 after the first vaccine or placebo injection. Profiling relied on immunoSEQ multiplex PCR, and the TCRdb table lists in-frame clones only, not all of them. The data hold some 350,000 clones, with roughly 90% observed a single time. The input for sequencing was peripheral blood, taken in a trial of Ad26.COV2.S vaccine versus placebo. Receptor source: a person between 18 and 59 years old who received the Ad26.COV2.S COVID-19 vaccine or a placebo.

V is TRBV18 and J is TRBJ1-5; perhaps TRBD1 as D (5 bases). V was cut by 3 bases and J by 7 bases, with 13 bases left in between. Germline V CDR1 and CDR2: KGHSH, LQKENI. CDR3 length: 14 residues. CDR3 protein: CASSPGGDGQPQHF. The CDR3 DNA sequence: TGTGCCAGCTCACCGGGCGGGGACGGGCAGCCCCAGCATTTT.

This clone came up a few times. J is TRBJ2-2 and V is TRBV27; the D is unclear. This CDR3 has 12 residues. V was pared by 1 base and J by 3 bases, with 0 bases between. Germline loops: CDR1 MNHEY, CDR2 SMNVEV (reference sequence). Here the CDR3 DNA reads TGTGCCAGCAGTTTATACACCGGGGAGCTGTTTTTT. The encoded protein is CASSLYTGELFF.

This chain's CDR3 is CASGLGGYSNQPQHF. The CDR3 coding sequence is TGTGCTAGTGGTTTGGGGGGGTATAGCAATCAGCCCCAGCATTTT. This rearrangement joins TRBV12-5 to TRBJ1-5, with D maybe TRBD1 (5 bases). Per germline, CDR1 LGHNT and CDR2 FRNRAP. Trimming pared 1 base from V and 0 bases from J, leaving 7 bases between. The CDR3 is made up of 15 amino acids.

V and J are TRBV6-2 or TRBV6-3 and TRBJ1-4, with D possibly TRBD1 on 5 matching bases. Looked up from germline, CDR1 is MNHEY and CDR2 is SVGEGT. Trimming left V 6 bases short and J 5 bases short, with 16 bases between. This CDR3 spans 15 amino acids. CDR3 in DNA: TGTGCCAGCAGCCAAGGGGCGCAGGGAAATGAAAAACTGTTTTTT. Amino acid sequence: CASSQGAQGNEKLFF.

The chain employs TRBV7-8 and TRBJ2-5; 7 nucleotides match TRBD1. The CDR3 is 16 residues long. The ends lost 5 bases at V and 4 bases at J; junction bases unmatched: 13. Germline CDR1 is SGHVS and CDR2 is FQNEAQ. The CDR3 region is CASSGLTGTVGETQYF. For the CDR3, the DNA is TGTGCCAGCAGCGGACTGACAGGGACGGTGGGAGAGACCCAGTACTTC.

This clone was detected only once. The chain recombines TRBV6-5 with TRBJ1-3, with D uncertain. Trimming stripped 10 bases from V and 2 bases from J, with 12 bases between. The V gene's germline CDR1 is MNHEY and CDR2 SVGAGI. The CDR3 covers 13 residues. The CDR3 DNA sequence: TGTGCCACGTCGGAGGGTACTGGAAACACCATATATTTT. Translation gives CATSEGTGNTIYF.

The rearrangement uses TRBV19 and TRBJ1-1, with D perhaps TRBD1 (6 bases). The CDR3 has 12 amino acids. CDR1 is LNHDA, CDR2 SQIVND, per germline (reference sequence). V was pared by 8 bases and J by 5 bases, with 12 bases between. The chain's CDR3 is CASRTGLTEAFF. The CDR3 coding sequence is TGTGCCAGTCGAACAGGGCTAACTGAAGCTTTCTTT.

Details on this clone: The sample holds other DNA sequences that translate to the same CDR3. The rearrangement joins TRBV2 to TRBJ1-1; D uncertain. Germline V CDR1 and CDR2: SNHLY, FYNNEI. Trimming took off 0 bases at V and 5 bases at J, with 10 bases between the two ends. This CDR3 spans 14 amino acids. DNA of the CDR3: TGTGCCAGCAGTGAAGCGCCGGGTGGGACTGAAGCTTTCTTT. This codes for CASSEAPGGTEAFF.

This sequence joins TRBV27 and TRBJ1-1; D gene uncertain. The CDR3 has 13 amino acids. CDR1 MNHEY and CDR2 SMNVEV come from the germline V gene (reference sequence). Trimming left V 2 bases short and J 1 base short, with 5 bases between. CDR3 sequence (DNA): TGTGCCAGCAGTTTACAGGCGAACACTGAAGCTTTCTTT. Translated: CASSLQANTEAFF.

V is TRBV6-2 or TRBV6-3 and J is TRBJ1-2, with D unresolved. V was pared by 2 bases and J by 8 bases, with 12 bases between. The CDR3 runs 13 residues. Germline V gene lookup returns CDR1 MNHEY and CDR2 SVGEGT. The DNA for the CDR3 is TGTGCCAGCAGTTACCCGGTTGCAGAGGGCTACACCTTC. Translated, it gives CASSYPVAEGYTF.

This clone was found a few times. This chain links TRBV25-1 with TRBJ1-2; D unclear. The CDR3 is made up of 13 amino acids. V lost 4 bases to trimming and J lost 1 base, with 7 bases between them. CDR1 and CDR2 (germline): MGHDK, SYGVNS. CDR3 region: CASSVGYNYGYTF. The CDR3 DNA sequence: TGTGCCAGCAGTGTAGGGTATAACTATGGCTACACCTTC.

The gene calls are TRBV7-9 and TRBJ1-1; TRBD1 agrees at 9 bases. Losses at the gene ends were 4 bases for V and 4 bases for J; bases not matched to a gene: 4. The CDR3 totals 14 residues. Germline-derived CDR1 and CDR2 are SEHNR and FQNEAQ (reference sequence). DNA of the CDR3: TGTGCCAGCAGCTGGGGGACAGGGACCACTGAAGCTTTCTTT. As protein: CASSWGTGTTEAFF. The variable domain in full, with the rest retrieved from reference TRBV7-9 and TRBJ1-1, is DTGVSQNPRHKITKRGQNVTFRCDPISEHNRLYWYRQTLGQGPEFLTYFQNEAQLEKSRLLSDRFSAERPKGSFSTLEIQRTEQGDSAMYLCASSWGTGTTEAFFGQGTRLTVV.

This chain uses TRBV14 with TRBJ1-1, with D possibly TRBD1 on 5 matching bases. The CDR3 has 14 residues. V was shortened by 5 bases and J by 6 bases, with 16 bases between the two germline ends. From germline, CDR1 is SGHDN and CDR2 FVKESK. CDR3 protein: CASSEYRGPSEAFF. Written as DNA, the CDR3 is TGTGCCAGCAGCGAATATCGGGGCCCCTCTGAAGCTTTCTTT.

This clone was recorded only once. This chain uses TRBV3-1 (or the pseudogene TRBV3-2) with TRBJ2-7; D might be TRBD2 (6 bases). The CDR3 totals 15 residues. V shed 4 bases and J shed 4 bases, with 17 bases lying between them. Germline V gives CDR1 LGHDT, CDR2 YNNKEL (reference sequence). CDR3 in DNA: TGTGCCAGCAGCCGGAAAGGAGACGGGGGTTACGAGCAGTACTTC. Its translation: CASSRKGDGGYEQYF.

V is TRBV6-5 and J is TRBJ2-7; D is possibly TRBD1 (5 bases). The V gene's germline CDR1 is MNHEY and CDR2 SVGAGI. This CDR3 is built from 16 residues. Deletions cut 0 bases from V and 0 bases from J, with 12 bases between. The CDR3 spells CASSYSKAGISYEQYF. DNA of the CDR3: TGTGCCAGCAGTTACTCGAAAGCAGGGATCTCCTACGAGCAGTACTTC.

The gene calls are TRBV19 and TRBJ1-5, with 7 bases lining up with TRBD1. Losses at the gene ends were 6 bases for V and 4 bases for J; bases not matched to a gene: 9. CDR3 size: 15 residues. The germline gives CDR1 LNHDA, CDR2 SQIVND (reference sequence). CDR3 in amino acids: CASRSDRVTNQPQHF. CDR3 coding DNA: TGTGCCAGTAGATCCGACAGGGTGACTAATCAGCCCCAGCATTTT.

This clone was detected only once. The chain is built from TRBV4-3 and TRBJ1-1; no clear D gene. CDR1 LGHNA and CDR2 YSLEER come from the germline V gene. The V and J ends lost 1 base and 3 bases respectively, with 12 bases between them. CDR3 length: 15 amino acids. The CDR3 sequence is CASSQVAGWDTEAFF. DNA of the CDR3: TGCGCCAGCAGCCAAGTTGCAGGTTGGGACACTGAAGCTTTCTTT.

The rearrangement joins TRBV18 to TRBJ2-5, with 7 bases aligning to TRBD1. This CDR3 has 14 residues. Germline-derived CDR1 and CDR2 are KGHSH and LQKENI. With V trimmed by 5 bases and J by 0 bases, 3 bases remained unmatched. The CDR3 sequence is CASSATGHQETQYF. The CDR3 nucleotides read TGTGCCAGCTCAGCGACAGGGCACCAAGAGACCCAGTACTTC.

This chain connects TRBV7-3 to TRBJ1-2; D is unresolved. The CDR3 covers 11 residues. The germline CDR1 and CDR2 sequences are SGHTA and FQGTGA. V shed 4 bases and J shed 8 bases, with 8 bases lying between them. As DNA, the CDR3 is TGTGCCAGCAGCTCCGAGAAGGGCTACACCTTC. Translation: CASSSEKGYTF.

V gene TRBV3-1 (or the pseudogene TRBV3-2) combines with J gene TRBJ2-5; D might be TRBD1 (5 bases). CDR1 LGHDT and CDR2 YNNKEL come from the germline V gene (reference sequence). The CDR3 loop spans 14 amino acids. V dropped 5 bases and J dropped 5 bases, with 15 bases sitting between them. CDR3 amino acids: CASSKSQGSETQYF. CDR3 coding DNA: TGTGCCAGCAGCAAATCCCAGGGAAGTGAGACCCAGTACTTC.

This rearrangement joins TRBV4-1 to TRBJ1-2; D unclear. V lost 0 bases to trimming and J lost 7 bases, with 24 bases between them. The CDR3 runs to 18 residues. The germline V gene has CDR1 MGHRA and CDR2 YSYEKL. CDR3 amino acids: CASSQETPAASLRGGYTF. As DNA, the CDR3 is TGCGCCAGCAGCCAAGAAACACCCGCAGCGAGTCTCCGGGGTGGCTACACCTTC.

Only one count was recorded for this clone. The V and J genes are TRBV10-3 and TRBJ1-2; TRBD1 matches at 8 bases. The J segment lost 0 bases and the V segment lost 4 bases, leaving 4 bases of the junction unmatched. The V gene's germline CDR1 is ENHRY and CDR2 SYGVKD. This CDR3 is 15 amino acids long. CDR3 residues: CAISGLTGANYGYTF. The CDR3 DNA is TGTGCCATCAGTGGACTGACAGGGGCTAACTATGGCTACACCTTC.

V is TRBV6-5 and J is TRBJ2-7; D gene unclear. Trimming took off 5 bases at V and 3 bases at J, with 8 bases between the two ends. The CDR3 contains 12 residues. Germline V gene lookup returns CDR1 MNHEY and CDR2 SVGAGI. The CDR3 coding sequence is TGTGCCAGCAGTCTCACGAGCTACGAGCAGTACGTC. Translation gives CASSLTSYEQYV.

The chain's CDR3 is CASRPRSISYNEQFF. The CDR3 DNA reads TGTGCCAGCAGACCCCGGAGTATCTCCTACAATGAGCAGTTCTTC. The chain couples TRBV18 to TRBJ2-1; D is undetermined. V lost 8 bases and J 0 bases, leaving 14 bases between the germline ends. The CDR3 sequence is 15 residues long. CDR1 and CDR2 (germline): KGHSH, LQKENI. The full variable domain, rest sourced from reference TRBV18 and TRBJ2-1, is NAGVMQNPRHLVRRRGQEARLRCSPMKGHSHVYWYRQLPEEGLKFMVYLQKENIIDESGMPKERFSAEFPKEGPSILRIQQVVRGDSAAYFCASRPRSISYNEQFFGPGTRLTVL.

V and J are TRBV18 and TRBJ1-1; possibly TRBD1 for D (5 bases). V lost 3 bases, J lost 6 bases, and 20 bases lay in between. CDR1 is KGHSH, CDR2 LQKENI, per germline. The CDR3 has 16 residues. The CDR3 DNA is TGTGCCAGCTCACCCCTTGACAAGGGGTCGGTGGCTGAAGCTTTCTTT. Translating gives CASSPLDKGSVAEAFF.

This rearrangement joins TRBV27 to TRBJ1-2, with D hard to call. CDR1 is MNHEY, CDR2 SMNVEV, per germline (reference sequence). The CDR3 runs to 14 residues. Trimming cost V 6 bases and J 5 bases, with 16 bases left between them. CDR3 in amino acids: CASRASGAIYGYTF. The CDR3 nucleotides are TGTGCCAGCAGGGCTTCCGGTGCGATTTATGGCTACACCTTC.

The V call is TRBV29-1, the J call TRBJ2-3; TRBD1 aligns across 9 bases. Trimming removed 5 bases from V and 3 bases from J; junction bases left unmatched: 6. The CDR3 runs to 14 residues. CDR1 and CDR2 from the germline V gene are SQVTM and ANQGSEA. In DNA form, the CDR3 reads TGCAGCGTTCTGGGGACAGGGACAACAGATACGCAGTATTTT. Translating gives CSVLGTGTTDTQYF.

The sample holds one count of this clone. This chain joins TRBV5-1 and TRBJ2-6, with a possible D match to TRBD1 (5 bases). The CDR3 sequence is 16 residues long. Germline CDR1 reads SGHRS; CDR2 reads YFSETQ. The V gene lost 4 bases and the J gene lost 0 bases, with 11 bases spanning the gap. The CDR3 here is CASSGAGRSGANVLTF. In DNA, the CDR3 is TGCGCCAGCAGCGGGGCAGGCCGCTCTGGGGCCAACGTCCTGACTTTC.

This sequence joins TRBV10-1 and TRBJ2-7, with D hard to call. V was trimmed by 3 bases and J by 0 bases, leaving 3 bases between them. The CDR3 loop spans 12 amino acids. Germline V gene data show CDR1 as WNHNN and CDR2 as SYGVQD (reference sequence). As DNA, the CDR3 is TGCGCCAGCAGTGACAGCTCCTACGAGCAGTACTTC. Translation: CASSDSSYEQYF.